This T cell receptor (beta chain) is drawn from a study of a mutant IDH1 vaccine in newly diagnosed glioma. The overall study: Earlier therapy was either radiotherapy, temozolomide, or both, and most got both.

Clones were read by immunoSEQ multiplex PCR, and TCRdb kept only the in-frame ones, dropping some. In the table there are 50,000 to 70,000 clones, 74% of which are singletons. Remarks on this clone: Its specificity is not known.

The CDR3 runs to 12 residues. Trimming took 5 bases from V and 6 from J, leaving 13 bases between them. Looked up from germline, CDR1 is GTSNPN and CDR2 is SVGIG (reference sequence). Described time point: week 35, safety follow-up. The vaccine gave 300 ug of a 20-mer mutant IDH1 peptide subcutaneously per dose. Vaccinations, eight in total, occurred in weeks 1, 3, 5, 7, 11, 15, 19, 23. Tumors from donors were new WHO grade 3 or 4 IDH1-mutant astrocytomas with ATRX loss. Sequenced here: PBMCs, sampled from a glioma patient whose treatment included an IDH1 peptide vaccine. The TCR comes from a man in his fifties with glioma. The J gene is TRBJ1-2, the V gene TRBV30; D is possibly TRBD1 (6 bases). CDR3 sequence (DNA): TGTGCCTGGGGAACAGGGAAGGATGGCTACACCTTC. Protein sequence: CAWGTGKDGYTF. Looking up the rest from reference TRBV30 and TRBJ1-2 gives the full variable domain: SQTIHQWPATLVQPVGSPLSLECTVEGTSNPNLYWYRQAAGRGLQLLFYSVGIGQISSEVPQNLSASRPQDRQFILSSKKLLLSDSGFYLCAWGTGKDGYTFGSGTRLTVV.